Listed below are T cell receptor beta chains from one sample, sequenced in a study of blood T cell repertoires in COVID-19. TCRdb's copy holds only in-frame clones and misses some; the assay was immunoSEQ multiplex PCR. The sample consists of a few hundred thousand clones, around 83% of them appearing once. Sample: PBMCs or T cells enriched from blood (not recorded which). The receptors shown here come from a middle-aged woman who had recovered from COVID-19. CDR3s include the opening cysteine and the closing phenylalanine or tryptophan. A D gene is named only where the DNA matches it firmly. Size is omitted from some rows. Given values are once, few, many or a class for expanded clones.

TRBV18	TRBD1	.	TRBJ1-2	TGTGCCAGCTCACCGATGGACAGGGCCTCGGGAAACTATGGCTACACCTTC	CASSPMDRASGNYGYTF
TRBV27	TRBD2	few	TRBJ2-7	TGTGCCAGCAGCCGCGGGGGACTAGCGATCCACGAGCAGTACTTC	CASSRGGLAIHEQYF
TRBV4-3	.	.	TRBJ1-1	TGCGCCAGCAGCAAAGACGAGGGAGAAGCTTTCTTT	CASSKDEGEAFF
TRBV30	TRBD2	.	TRBJ2-3	TGTGCCAGGGGACTAGCGGGAGCAGTCGGGGCGCAGTATTTT	CARGLAGAVGAQYF
TRBV2	.	.	TRBJ2-5	TGTGCCAGCAGTGAGGAGAGGGAGACCCAGTACTTC	CASSEERETQYF
TRBV5-1	.	.	TRBJ2-3	TGCGCCAGCAGCTTCCGGATAGGGGCAGATACGCAGTATTTT	CASSFRIGADTQYF
TRBV11-2	TRBD1	.	TRBJ1-1	TGTGCCAGCAGCTTAGATCTGGGACAGGGGATGAACACTGAAGCTTTCTTT	CASSLDLGQGMNTEAFF
TRBV11-3	.	.	TRBJ2-1	TGTGCCAGCAGCCCTTCAGTCAGCTCCTACAATGAGCAGTTCTTC	CASSPSVSSYNEQFF
TRBV5-4	TRBD2	.	TRBJ2-2	TGTGCCAGCAGCCAAGCGGGAGGGCCGTTCGGGGAGCTGTTTTTT	CASSQAGGPFGELFF
TRBV25-1	TRBD1	.	TRBJ2-7	TGTGCCAGCAGTGATGCCCTAGGGGGACAGGGCAGATACGAGCAGTACTTC	CASSDALGGQGRYEQYF
TRBV13	.	.	TRBJ1-2	TGTGCCAGCAGCATAGTCGGCAGGGACTATGGCTACACCTTC	CASSIVGRDYGYTF
TRBV10-2	.	.	TRBJ1-5	TGCGCCAGCAGATCTATGATGGGCAATCAGCCCCAGCATTTT	CASRSMMGNQPQHF
TRBV28	.	few	TRBJ2-3	TGTGCCAGCAGTTTGGGCGGGAGAGGGGGGACAGATACGCAGTATTTT	CASSLGGRGGTDTQYF
TRBV13	.	.	TRBJ2-2	TGTGCCAGCAGCACGTTGAGGGGGTCGACGAACACCGGGGAGCTGTTTTTT	CASSTLRGSTNTGELFF
TRBV9	TRBD1	.	TRBJ1-2	TGTGCCAGCAGCCCAATGCAGGGGGGCTATGGCTACACCTTC	CASSPMQGGYGYTF
TRBV6-5	.	.	TRBJ1-6	TGTGCCAGCAGTTTTCAACCAGGGGAATTTAATTCACCCCTCCACTTT	CASSFQPGEFNSPLHF
TRBV10-1	TRBD1	.	TRBJ2-2	TGCGCCAGCAGTGCGACAGGGGTGGCCGGGGAGCTGTTTTTT	CASSATGVAGELFF
TRBV19	.	.	TRBJ1-2	TGTGCCAGTAGTATAGCCCGACAGCAAGGGGATGGCTACACCTTC	CASSIARQQGDGYTF
TRBV7-9	TRBD2	.	TRBJ2-5	TGTGCCAGCAGCGTTCGGACTAGCGGCCAAGAGACCCAGTACTTC	CASSVRTSGQETQYF
TRBV7-8	.	.	TRBJ1-2	TGTGCCAGCAGCCCTACAGGGTCCTACTATGGCTACACCTTC	CASSPTGSYYGYTF
TRBV5-4	.	few	TRBJ1-2	TGTGCCAGCAGCTTGGTGTCCGGGTATGGGGGCTACACCTTC	CASSLVSGYGGYTF
TRBV10-2	TRBD1	.	TRBJ1-5	TGCGCCAGCAGTGACAGGGACAGGGGGAATCAGCCCCAGCATTTT	CASSDRDRGNQPQHF
TRBV30	TRBD2	.	TRBJ2-3	TGTGCCTGGAGTCTCCTAGGACTAGCGGATTTCACAGATACGCAGTATTTT	CAWSLLGLADFTDTQYF
TRBV19	TRBD2	.	TRBJ2-2	TGTGCCAGTAGTACCCTCCCAGGGAGGGTGAACACCGGGGAGCTGTTTTTT	CASSTLPGRVNTGELFF
TRBV5-1	.	once	TRBJ1-2	TGCGCCAGCAGCCAGGGGACCGCGAACTATGGCTACACCTTC	CASSQGTANYGYTF
TRBV15	.	.	TRBJ1-2	TGTGCCACCAGCAGAGATGGGCTGAGGAGGAACTATGGCTACACCTTC	CATSRDGLRRNYGYTF
TRBV7-9	TRBD2	.	TRBJ2-1	TGTGCCAGCAGCTTTAGGACTAGCGGGCACAATGAGCAGTTCTTC	CASSFRTSGHNEQFF
TRBV12-3/TRBV12-4	.	few	TRBJ1-2	TGTGCCAGCAGTCAGGGGAACTATGGCTACACCTTC	CASSQGNYGYTF
TRBV28	TRBD1	.	TRBJ1-2	TGTGCCAGCAGTTTCCCCAGGGGGAACTATGGCTACACCTTC	CASSFPRGNYGYTF
TRBV29-1	.	once	TRBJ2-5	TGCAGCGTTGAAGATATCCGGGGGGAGACCCAGTACTTC	CSVEDIRGETQYF
TRBV5-4	.	few	TRBJ2-2	TGTGCCAGCAGCCCGGGGGTAGCGGCGAACACCGGGGAGCTGTTTTTT	CASSPGVAANTGELFF
TRBV7-2	TRBD1	.	TRBJ1-1	TGTGCCAGCAGCTTATGGGACAGGGAATTTGAAGCTTTCTTT	CASSLWDREFEAFF
TRBV27	.	.	TRBJ2-2	TGTGCCAGATGTCCGGCGGGACCCCCCGGGGAGCTGTTTTTT	CARCPAGPPGELFF
TRBV9	.	.	TRBJ1-6	TGTGCCAGCAGCGTAAGGACAGCGGATGCACCCCTCCACTTT	CASSVRTADAPLHF
TRBV19	TRBD2	.	TRBJ2-1	TGTGCCAGTAGTATCTATGGACTAGCGGACAATGAGCAGTTCTTC	CASSIYGLADNEQFF
TRBV7-2	TRBD1	.	TRBJ1-2	TGTGCCAGCAGCTTTGGACAGGGCTCTAACTATGGCTACACCTTC	CASSFGQGSNYGYTF
TRBV14	TRBD2	.	TRBJ2-7	TGTGCCAGCAGCCCCAGAGGAGGTCTAGCGGGCGTCTACGAGCAGTACTTC	CASSPRGGLAGVYEQYF
TRBV13	.	.	TRBJ2-5	TGTGCCAGCAGCTTAGGGGCGAGAGGGGAGACCCAGTACTTC	CASSLGARGETQYF
TRBV7-2	.	.	TRBJ1-1	TGTGCCAGCAGCCCACGGCAGGGGACTGAAGCTTTCTTT	CASSPRQGTEAFF
TRBV6-5	TRBD2	.	TRBJ2-5	TGTGCCATCTGGACTAGCGGGCGTCAAGAGACCCAGTACTTC	CAIWTSGRQETQYF
TRBV28	.	.	TRBJ2-1	TGTGCCAGCAGCCCTAGGGGGAAAGGAGACAATGAGCAGTTCTTC	CASSPRGKGDNEQFF
TRBV5-1	.	few	TRBJ1-2	TGCGCCAGCAGCTCCGGTGGGGGGGCGCGCGGCTACACCTTC	CASSSGGGARGYTF